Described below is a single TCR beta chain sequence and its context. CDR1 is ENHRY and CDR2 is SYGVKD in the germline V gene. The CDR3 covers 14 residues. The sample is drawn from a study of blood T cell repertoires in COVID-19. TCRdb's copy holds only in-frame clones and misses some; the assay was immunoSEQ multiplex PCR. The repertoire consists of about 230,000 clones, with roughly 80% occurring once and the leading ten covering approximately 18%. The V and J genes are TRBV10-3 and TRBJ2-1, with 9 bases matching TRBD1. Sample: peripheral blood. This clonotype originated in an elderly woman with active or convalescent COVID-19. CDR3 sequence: CALRNGTGLNEQFF. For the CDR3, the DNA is TGTGCACTCAGGAACGGGACAGGGTTAAATGAGCAGTTCTTC.